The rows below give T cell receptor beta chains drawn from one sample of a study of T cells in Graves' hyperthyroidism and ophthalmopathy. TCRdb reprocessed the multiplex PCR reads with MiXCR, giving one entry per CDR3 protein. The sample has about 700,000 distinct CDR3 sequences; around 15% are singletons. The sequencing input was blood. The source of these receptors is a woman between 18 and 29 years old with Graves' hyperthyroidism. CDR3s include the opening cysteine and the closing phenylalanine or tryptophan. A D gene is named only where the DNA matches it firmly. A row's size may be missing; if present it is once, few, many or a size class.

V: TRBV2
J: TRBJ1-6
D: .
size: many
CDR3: CASSERRRVHSPLHF
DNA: TGTGCCAGCAGTGAACGTCGCAGGGTGCATTCACCCCTCCACTTT

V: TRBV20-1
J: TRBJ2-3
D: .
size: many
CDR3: CSAALGSVTDTQYF
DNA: TGCAGTGCCGCCCTCGGGAGCGTCACAGATACGCAGTATTTT

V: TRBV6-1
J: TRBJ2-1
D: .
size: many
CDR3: CASSDRGTYNEQFF
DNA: TGTGCCAGCAGTGACAGGGGAACGTACAATGAGCAGTTCTTC

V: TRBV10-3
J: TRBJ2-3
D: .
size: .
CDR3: CAISPGDRRTDTQYF
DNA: TGTGCCATCAGCCCGGGGGATAGGCGCACAGATACGCAGTATTTT

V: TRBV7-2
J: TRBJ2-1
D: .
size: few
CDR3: CASSTGTAYNEQFF
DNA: TGTGCCAGCAGCACCGGGACGGCATACAATGAGCAGTTCTTC

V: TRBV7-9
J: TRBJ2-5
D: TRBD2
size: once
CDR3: CASTPSGRSVETQYF
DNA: TGTGCCAGTACGCCGAGCGGGAGATCGGTAGAGACCCAGTACTTC

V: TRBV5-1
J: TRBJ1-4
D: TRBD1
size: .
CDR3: CASRKRQGGFATNEKLFF
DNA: TGCGCCAGCAGAAAAAGACAGGGGGGTTTTGCAACTAATGAAAAACTGTTTTTT

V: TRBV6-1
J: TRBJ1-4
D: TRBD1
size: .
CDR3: CASKNGRGRGFNEKLFF
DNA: TGTGCCAGCAAAAACGGCAGGGGGCGCGGGTTCAATGAAAAACTGTTTTTT

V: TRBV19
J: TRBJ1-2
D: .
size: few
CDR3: CASTLIAGYGYTF
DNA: TGTGCCAGTACTTTGATCGCGGGCTATGGCTACACCTTC

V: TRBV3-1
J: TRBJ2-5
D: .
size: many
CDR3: CASSQDHLQETQYF
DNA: TGTGCCAGCAGCCAAGATCACCTCCAAGAGACCCAGTACTTC

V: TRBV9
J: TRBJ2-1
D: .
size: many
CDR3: CASSVVGVSYNEQFF
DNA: TGTGCCAGCAGCGTAGTCGGGGTCTCCTACAATGAGCAGTTCTTC

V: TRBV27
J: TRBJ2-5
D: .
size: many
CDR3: CASSPQTHQETQYF
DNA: TGTGCCAGCAGTCCACAGACACACCAAGAGACCCAGTACTTC

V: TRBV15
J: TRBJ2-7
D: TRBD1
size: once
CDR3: CATSATGGPYEQYF
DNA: TGTGCCACCAGCGCAACAGGGGGTCCTTACGAGCAGTACTTC

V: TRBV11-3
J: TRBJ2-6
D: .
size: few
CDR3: CASSRMTGNSGANVLTF
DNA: TGTGCCAGCAGCCGTATGACGGGAAACTCTGGGGCCAACGTCCTGACTTTC

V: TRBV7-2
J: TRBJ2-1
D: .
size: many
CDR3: CASTARVNEQFF
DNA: TGTGCCAGCACCGCGAGGGTCAATGAGCAGTTCTTC

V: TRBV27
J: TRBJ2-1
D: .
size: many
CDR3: CASRISSRNEQFF
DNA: TGTGCCAGCAGAATTAGTTCCCGGAATGAGCAGTTCTTC

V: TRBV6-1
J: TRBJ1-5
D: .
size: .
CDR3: CASYSWHGRNQPQHF
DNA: TGTGCCAGCTATTCCTGGCACGGTCGCAATCAGCCCCAGCATTTT

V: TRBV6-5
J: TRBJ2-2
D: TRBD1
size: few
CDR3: CASNNNRDRGFRYTGELFF
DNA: TGTGCCAGCAACAACAACCGGGACAGGGGCTTTCGATACACCGGGGAGCTGTTTTTT

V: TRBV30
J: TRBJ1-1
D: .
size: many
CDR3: CAWSEGMNTEAFF
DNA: TGTGCCTGGAGCGAGGGAATGAACACTGAAGCTTTCTTT

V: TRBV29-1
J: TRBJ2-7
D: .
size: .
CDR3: CSVDVGTYEQYF
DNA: TGCAGCGTTGACGTGGGTACCTACGAGCAGTACTTC

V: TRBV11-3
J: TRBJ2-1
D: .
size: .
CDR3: CASSLYSGPYEQFF
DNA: TGTGCCAGCAGCTTATACAGCGGTCCCTACGAGCAGTTCTTC

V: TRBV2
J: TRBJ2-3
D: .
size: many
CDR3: CASSVGTGSTDTQYF
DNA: TGTGCCAGCAGTGTTGGAACAGGTAGCACAGATACGCAGTATTTT

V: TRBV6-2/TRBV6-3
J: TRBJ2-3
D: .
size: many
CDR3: CASSQLVRTQYF
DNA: TGTGCCAGCAGTCAACTAGTCCGGACGCAGTATTTT

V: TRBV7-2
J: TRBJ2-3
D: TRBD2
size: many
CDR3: CASSLWAGVADTQYF
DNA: TGTGCCAGCAGCTTATGGGCGGGAGTGGCAGATACGCAGTATTTT

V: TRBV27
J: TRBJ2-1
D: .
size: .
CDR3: CASSLFPGATYNEQFF
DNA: TGTGCCAGCAGTTTATTTCCAGGGGCGACTTACAATGAGCAGTTCTTC

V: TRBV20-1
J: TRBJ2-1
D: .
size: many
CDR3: CSSAWVGEQFF
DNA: TGCAGTTCCGCCTGGGTTGGGGAGCAGTTCTTC

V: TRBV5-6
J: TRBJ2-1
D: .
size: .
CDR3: CASSLAITSYNEQFF
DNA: TGTGCCAGCAGCTTGGCCATCACGTCCTACAATGAGCAGTTCTTC

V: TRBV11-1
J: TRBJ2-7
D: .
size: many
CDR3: CASSLVRASFNEQYF
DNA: TGTGCCAGCAGCTTAGTTCGGGCGAGTTTCAACGAGCAGTACTTC

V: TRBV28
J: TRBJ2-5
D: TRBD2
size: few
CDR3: CASTPVGGDETQYF
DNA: TGTGCCAGCACTCCAGTCGGGGGGGATGAGACCCAGTACTTC

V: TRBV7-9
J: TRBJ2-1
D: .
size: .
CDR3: CASIRTFPLYEQFF
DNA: TGTGCCAGCATTCGGACTTTTCCCCTCTACGAGCAGTTCTTC

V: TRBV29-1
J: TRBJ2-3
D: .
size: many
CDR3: CSVEQGRAGPDTQYF
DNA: TGCAGCGTTGAACAGGGGAGAGCGGGACCCGATACGCAGTATTTT

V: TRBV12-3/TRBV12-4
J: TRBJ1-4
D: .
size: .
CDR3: CATGILEKLFF
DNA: TGTGCCACAGGGATTCTCGAAAAACTGTTTTTT

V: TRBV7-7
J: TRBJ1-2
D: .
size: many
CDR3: CASSTTVQLLGYTF
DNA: TGTGCTAGCAGCACGACAGTTCAGTTGCTTGGCTACACCTTC

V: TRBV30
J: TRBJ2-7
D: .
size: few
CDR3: CARSGDGSYEQYF
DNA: TGTGCCCGGAGTGGGGACGGCTCCTACGAGCAGTACTTC

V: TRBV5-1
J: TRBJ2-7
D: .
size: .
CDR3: CASSLSPPGRGSYEQYF
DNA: TGCGCCAGCAGCTTGTCCCCTCCAGGGCGCGGCTCCTACGAGCAGTACTTC

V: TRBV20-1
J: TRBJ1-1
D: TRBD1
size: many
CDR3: CSAPSGTGGPEAFF
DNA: TGCAGTGCTCCAAGCGGGACAGGGGGCCCTGAAGCTTTCTTT

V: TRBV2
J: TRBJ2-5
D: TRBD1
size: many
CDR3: CASSLHGLRGQQETQYF
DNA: TGTGCCAGCAGCCTCCATGGTTTGAGGGGGCAACAAGAGACCCAGTACTTC

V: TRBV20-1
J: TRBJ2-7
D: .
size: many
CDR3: CSARVRASYEQYF
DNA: TGCAGTGCTAGAGTCAGGGCCTCCTACGAGCAGTACTTC

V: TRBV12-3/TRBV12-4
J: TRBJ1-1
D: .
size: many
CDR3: CASSLARPGGNTEAFF
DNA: TGTGCCAGCAGTTTAGCGCGCCCGGGGGGGAACACTGAAGCTTTCTTT

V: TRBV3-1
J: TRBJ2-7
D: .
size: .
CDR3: CASSQRLFYEQYF
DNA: TGTGCCAGCAGCCAGCGGCTTTTTTACGAGCAGTACTTC

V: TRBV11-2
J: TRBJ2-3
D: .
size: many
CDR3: CASSLVLTGRRDTQYF
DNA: TGTGCCAGCAGCTTAGTCCTGACAGGGAGGCGGGATACGCAGTATTTT

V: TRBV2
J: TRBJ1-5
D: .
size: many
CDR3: CASSEGRTGNQPQHF
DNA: TGTGCCAGCAGTGAAGGCCGGACAGGCAATCAGCCCCAGCATTTT

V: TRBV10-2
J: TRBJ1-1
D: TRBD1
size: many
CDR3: CASRDGQVTRSTEAFF
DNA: TGCGCCAGCAGGGACGGACAGGTCACGAGGAGCACTGAAGCTTTCTTT

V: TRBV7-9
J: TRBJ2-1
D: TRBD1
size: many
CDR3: CASSSKRRGTGSYNEQFF
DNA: TGTGCCAGCAGCTCCAAAAGAAGAGGGACAGGGAGTTACAATGAGCAGTTCTTC

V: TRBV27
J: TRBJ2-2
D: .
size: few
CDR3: CASSLLSPTGELFF
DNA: TGTGCCAGCAGTTTACTATCACCCACCGGGGAGCTGTTTTTT

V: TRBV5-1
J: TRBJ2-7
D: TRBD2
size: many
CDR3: CASSLASLAGGPAYEQYF
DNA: TGCGCCAGCAGCTTGGCCAGCCTAGCGGGAGGACCCGCCTACGAGCAGTACTTC

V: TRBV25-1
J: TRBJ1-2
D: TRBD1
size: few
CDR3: CASSETGTGVGYTF
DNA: TGTGCCAGCAGTGAAACAGGGACAGGGGTTGGCTACACCTTC

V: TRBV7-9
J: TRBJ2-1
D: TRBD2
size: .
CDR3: CASSSRGGLVFNEQFF
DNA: TGTGCCAGCAGCTCCCGGGGGGGACTAGTGTTCAATGAGCAGTTCTTC

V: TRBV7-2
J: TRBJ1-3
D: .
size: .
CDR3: CASSGIGALGNTIYF
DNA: TGTGCCAGCAGCGGAATCGGGGCGCTTGGAAACACCATATATTTT